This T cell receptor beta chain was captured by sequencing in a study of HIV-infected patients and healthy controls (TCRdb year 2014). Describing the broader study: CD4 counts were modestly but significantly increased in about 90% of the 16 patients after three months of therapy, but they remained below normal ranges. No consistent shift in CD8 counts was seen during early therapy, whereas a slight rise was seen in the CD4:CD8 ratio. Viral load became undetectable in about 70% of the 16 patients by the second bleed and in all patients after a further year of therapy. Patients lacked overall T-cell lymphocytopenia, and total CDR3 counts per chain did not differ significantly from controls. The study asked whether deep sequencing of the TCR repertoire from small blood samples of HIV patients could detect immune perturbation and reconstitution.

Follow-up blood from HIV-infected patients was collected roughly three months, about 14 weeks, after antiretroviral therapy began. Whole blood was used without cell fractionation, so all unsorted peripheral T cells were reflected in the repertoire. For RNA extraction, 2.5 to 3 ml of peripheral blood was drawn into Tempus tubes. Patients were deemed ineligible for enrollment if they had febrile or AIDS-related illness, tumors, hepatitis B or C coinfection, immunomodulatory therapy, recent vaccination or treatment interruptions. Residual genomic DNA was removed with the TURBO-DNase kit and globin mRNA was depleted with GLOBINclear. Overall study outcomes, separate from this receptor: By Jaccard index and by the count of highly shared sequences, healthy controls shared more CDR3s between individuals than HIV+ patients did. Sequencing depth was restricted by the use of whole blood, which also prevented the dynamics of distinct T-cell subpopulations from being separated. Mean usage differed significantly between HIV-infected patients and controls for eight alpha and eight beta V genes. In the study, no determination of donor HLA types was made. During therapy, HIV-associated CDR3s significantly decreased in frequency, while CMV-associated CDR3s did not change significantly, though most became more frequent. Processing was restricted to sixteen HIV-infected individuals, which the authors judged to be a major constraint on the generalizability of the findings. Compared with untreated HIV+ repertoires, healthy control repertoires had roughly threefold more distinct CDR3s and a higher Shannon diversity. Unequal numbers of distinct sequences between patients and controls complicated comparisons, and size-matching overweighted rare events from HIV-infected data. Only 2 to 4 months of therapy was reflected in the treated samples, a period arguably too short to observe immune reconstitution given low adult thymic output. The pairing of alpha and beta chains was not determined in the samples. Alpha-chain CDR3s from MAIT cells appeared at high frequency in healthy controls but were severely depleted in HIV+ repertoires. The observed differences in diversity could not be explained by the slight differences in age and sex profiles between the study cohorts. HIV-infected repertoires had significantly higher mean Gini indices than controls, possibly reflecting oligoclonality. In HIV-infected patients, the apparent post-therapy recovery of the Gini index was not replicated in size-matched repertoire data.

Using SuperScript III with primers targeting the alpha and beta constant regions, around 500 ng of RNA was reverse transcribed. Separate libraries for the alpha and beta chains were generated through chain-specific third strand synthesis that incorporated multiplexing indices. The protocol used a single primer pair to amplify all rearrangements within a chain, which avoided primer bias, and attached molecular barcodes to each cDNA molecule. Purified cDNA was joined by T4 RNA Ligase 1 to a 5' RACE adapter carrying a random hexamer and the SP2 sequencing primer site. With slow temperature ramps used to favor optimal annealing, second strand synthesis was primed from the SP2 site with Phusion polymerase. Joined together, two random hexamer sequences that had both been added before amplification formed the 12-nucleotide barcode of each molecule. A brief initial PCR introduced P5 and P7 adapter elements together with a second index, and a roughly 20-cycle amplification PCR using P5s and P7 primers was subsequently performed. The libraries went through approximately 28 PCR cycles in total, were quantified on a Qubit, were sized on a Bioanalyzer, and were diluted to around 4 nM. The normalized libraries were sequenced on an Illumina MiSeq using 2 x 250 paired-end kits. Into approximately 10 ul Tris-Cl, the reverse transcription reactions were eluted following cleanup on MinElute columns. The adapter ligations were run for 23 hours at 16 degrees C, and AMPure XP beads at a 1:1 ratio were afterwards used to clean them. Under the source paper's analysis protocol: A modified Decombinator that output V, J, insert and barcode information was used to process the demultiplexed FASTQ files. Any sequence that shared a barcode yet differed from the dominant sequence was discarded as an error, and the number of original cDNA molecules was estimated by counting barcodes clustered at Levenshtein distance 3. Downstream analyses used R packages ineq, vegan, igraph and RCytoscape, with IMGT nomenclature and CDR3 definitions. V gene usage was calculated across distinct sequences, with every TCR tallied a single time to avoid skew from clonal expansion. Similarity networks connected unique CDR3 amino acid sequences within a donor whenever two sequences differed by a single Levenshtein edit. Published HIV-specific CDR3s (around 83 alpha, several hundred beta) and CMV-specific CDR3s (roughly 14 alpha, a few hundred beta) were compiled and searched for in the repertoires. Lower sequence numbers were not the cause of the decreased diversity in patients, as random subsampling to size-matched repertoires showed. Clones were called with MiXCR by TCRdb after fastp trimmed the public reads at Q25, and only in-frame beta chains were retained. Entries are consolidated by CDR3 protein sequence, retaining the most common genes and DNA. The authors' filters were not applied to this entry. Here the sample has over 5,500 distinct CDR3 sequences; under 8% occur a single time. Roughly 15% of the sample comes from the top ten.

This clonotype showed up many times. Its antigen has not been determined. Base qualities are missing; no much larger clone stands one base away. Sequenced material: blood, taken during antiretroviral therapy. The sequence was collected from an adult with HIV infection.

In nucleotide form, the sequence is TGTGCCAGCAGCCCTCCTCCCCCTGACGAACTACGGGACAATGAGCAGTTCTTC. This gives the protein CASSPPPPDELRDNEQFF. The chain is encoded by TRBV25-1 joined to TRBJ2-1; the D gene cannot be named for sure. CDR1 and CDR2 are read off the germline V gene as MGHDK and SYGVNS. Reading from cysteine to phenylalanine, the CDR3 counts 18 amino acids. Just the 54-base CDR3 DNA is kept, in frame starting at base 1. Relative to germline, V is 6 bases shorter and J is 5 bases shorter, with 26 bases between their ends.